This TCR beta chain was retrieved from a study of blood T cells in healthy people across ages. Using a J-beta primer mix together with a sample-barcoded 5' primer, a second PCR was run for about 7 to 12 cycles. TCRdb re-derived calls from the 5' RACE reads in MiXCR, one entry per CDR3 protein. The sample yields a few hundred thousand distinct CDR3 sequences, 25% to 30% seen once. Study-wide results and caveats: Total diversity from one million sequenced T cells was likely underestimated.

Ten or more counts support this clonotype. Its cognate antigen is unknown. Looked up from germline, CDR1 is SQVTM and CDR2 is ANQGSEA. This CDR3 is 12 amino acids long. The V gene lost 3 bases and the J gene lost 4 bases, with 9 bases spanning the gap. The sample consisted of blood. The source of this sequence is a woman between 65 and 79 years old in good health. The chain joins TRBV29-1 to TRBJ2-5; a weak D match, TRBD1 (6 bases). The CDR3 loop is CSVDVGGETQYF. For the CDR3, the DNA is TGCAGCGTTGATGTAGGGGGAGAGACCCAGTACTTC.